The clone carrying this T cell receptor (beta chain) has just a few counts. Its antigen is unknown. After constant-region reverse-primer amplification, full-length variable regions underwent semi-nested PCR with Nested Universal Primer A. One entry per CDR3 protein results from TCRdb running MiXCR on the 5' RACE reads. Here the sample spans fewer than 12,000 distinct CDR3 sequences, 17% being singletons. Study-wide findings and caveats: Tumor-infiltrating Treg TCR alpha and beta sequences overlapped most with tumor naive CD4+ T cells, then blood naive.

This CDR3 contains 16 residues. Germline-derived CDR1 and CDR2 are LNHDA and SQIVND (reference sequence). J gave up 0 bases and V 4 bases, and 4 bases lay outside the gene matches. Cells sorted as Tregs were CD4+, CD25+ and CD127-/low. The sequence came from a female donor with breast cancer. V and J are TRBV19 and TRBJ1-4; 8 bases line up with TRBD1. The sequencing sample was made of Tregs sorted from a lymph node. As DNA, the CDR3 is TGTGCCAGTAGTACTATCAGGGGGCCAACTAATGAAAAACTGTTTTTT. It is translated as CASSTIRGPTNEKLFF.